These T cell receptor beta chains were read from a single sample in a study of cytomegalovirus exposure and HLA in healthy donors. The method was immunoSEQ multiplex PCR; TCRdb's version includes in-frame clones alone and lacks a portion of them. Here the sample spans about 160,000 clones, roughly 80% being singletons. Sequenced sample: PBMCs. Receptors originate from a woman in her thirties in good health and CMV-seropositive. Both conserved end residues are part of each CDR3. A D gene is named only where the DNA matches it firmly. Rows may omit the clone size; those that give it use once, few, many or a size class.

clone_size,j_call,v_call,d_call,cdr3_aa,cdr3_nt
-,TRBJ1-1,TRBV6-5,-,CASSYSGPTGTEAFF,TGTGCCAGCAGTTACTCAGGCCCCACAGGAACTGAAGCTTTCTTT
-,TRBJ2-1,TRBV5-1,-,CASSLGRTFPYNEQFF,TGCGCCAGCAGCCTGGGACGGACATTCCCCTACAATGAGCAGTTCTTC
-,TRBJ1-1,TRBV4-3,-,CASSQDWGASILNTEAFF,TGCGCCAGCAGCCAAGATTGGGGAGCCTCTATCCTGAACACTGAAGCTTTCTTT
few,TRBJ2-7,TRBV5-1,-,CASSLVSGAYEQYF,TGCGCCAGCAGCTTGGTTAGTGGAGCCTACGAGCAGTACTTC
-,TRBJ1-2,TRBV27,-,CASTRWSAGSFYGYTF,TGTGCCAGCACCAGATGGTCAGCCGGGTCCTTCTATGGCTACACCTTC
-,TRBJ2-3,TRBV11-1,-,CASSGGTTSSTDTQYF,TGTGCCAGCAGCGGCGGGACCACGTCTAGCACAGATACGCAGTATTTT
-,TRBJ2-1,TRBV9,TRBD1,CASSVGTGGFNEQFF,TGTGCCAGCAGCGTTGGGACAGGGGGGTTCAATGAGCAGTTCTTC
-,TRBJ1-5,TRBV27,-,CASSSSTGQPQHF,TGTGCCAGCAGTTCCAGTACAGGCCAGCCCCAGCATTTT
-,TRBJ2-5,TRBV4-2,TRBD2,CASSQGGTSGGYQGTQYF,TGTGCCAGCAGCCAAGGCGGGACTAGCGGGGGGTACCAAGGGACCCAGTACTTC
-,TRBJ2-1,TRBV20-1,-,CSVLTGTGQFF,TGCAGTGTTTTAACCGGGACTGGGCAGTTCTTC
-,TRBJ2-7,TRBV5-8,-,CASSLRHLSYEQYF,TGTGCCAGCAGCTTGCGACATCTCTCCTACGAGCAGTACTTC
-,TRBJ2-1,TRBV10-2,-,CASSDITGHRTEQFF,TGCGCCAGCAGTGATATTACGGGACACAGAACTGAGCAGTTCTTC
-,TRBJ2-7,TRBV6-1,TRBD2,CASSASGGRSPEQYF,TGTGCCAGCAGTGCCAGCGGGGGCCGTTCGCCTGAGCAGTACTTC